This T cell receptor (beta chain) was captured by sequencing in a study of T cells in Graves' hyperthyroidism and ophthalmopathy. In the study overall: The authors collected peripheral blood at initial diagnosis, before any treatment.

This clonotype was found many times. The target antigen is unknown. Findings of the study overall: The model made its ophthalmopathy prediction, and onset followed a median approximately 6 months later.

V was clipped by 5 bases and J by 7 bases; unmatched bases: 5. This CDR3 contains 14 residues. Germline loops: CDR1 LGHDT, CDR2 YNNKEL (reference sequence). It was RNA transcripts that yielded the amplified TCR beta CDR3 regions. HTBI primers were employed in a first-round RT-PCR of the TCR CDR3. TCRdb used MiXCR to reprocess the multiplex PCR reads, holding one entry per CDR3 protein. Of 730,000 or so distinct CDR3 sequences in the sample, around a sixth are singletons; the top ten hold over 15%. The sequenced sample was blood. The TCR sequence derives from a woman aged 45-65 years with Graves' hyperthyroidism that later progressed to Graves' ophthalmopathy. This chain connects TRBV3-1 to TRBJ1-6; 7 bases are a match to TRBD1. This chain's CDR3 is CASSYGTENSPLHF. Here the CDR3 DNA reads TGTGCCAGCAGCTACGGGACAGAGAATTCACCCCTCCACTTT.